A single sample gave rise to the 27 T cell receptor beta chains below, sequenced in a study of glioma-infiltrating T cells after dendritic cell vaccination. Clones were read by immunoSEQ multiplex PCR, and TCRdb kept only the in-frame ones, dropping some. The sample includes 100,000 or so clones, around 90% of them seen just once. Time point here: after dendritic cell vaccination, including at tumor progression/relapse. The source material was blood, sampled after dendritic cell vaccination. The source is a human donor with glioblastoma.

This chain joins TRBV9 and TRBJ2-3; 7 bases line up with TRBD2. CDR1 and CDR2 (germline): SGDLS, YYNGEE. This CDR3 comprises 15 residues. The V and J ends lost 0 bases and 0 bases, in that order; junction bases with no gene match: 1. Written as DNA, the CDR3 is TGTGCCAGCAGCGTAGCTAGCGGCAGCACAGATACGCAGTATTTT. This sequence encodes CASSVASGSTDTQYF.

CDR3 DNA sequence: TGTGCCAGCAGCCTAGACCTCGCGGGGGACTATGGCTACACCTTC. Protein product: CASSLDLAGDYGYTF. The genes are TRBV7-8 and TRBJ1-2, with TRBD1 as a possible D gene (5 bases). The CDR3 sequence is 15 residues long. Per the germline V gene, CDR1 is SGHVS and CDR2 is FQNEAQ. Trimming took off 5 bases at V and 3 bases at J, with 16 bases between the two ends.

V and J are TRBV29-1 and TRBJ2-3; D might be TRBD2 (5 bases). The CDR3 sequence is 13 residues long. V was trimmed by 3 bases and J by 0 bases, leaving 7 bases between them. Germline V gene sequence: CDR1 SQVTM, CDR2 ANQGSEA. The CDR3 DNA is TGCAGCGTTGAGGAGGTCAGCACAGATACGCAGTATTTT. Protein sequence: CSVEEVSTDTQYF.

The V and J genes are TRBV5-1 and TRBJ2-7, with a weak D call TRBD1 (6 bases). The CDR3 consists of 15 residues. The V end was cut by 0 bases, the J end by 3 bases, with 13 bases between. The germline CDR1 and CDR2 sequences are SGHRS and YFSETQ. In DNA form, the CDR3 reads TGCGCCAGCAGCTTGGAGGCAGGGGTCGGCTACGAGCAGTACTTC. This codes for CASSLEAGVGYEQYF.

The rearrangement uses TRBV7-6 and TRBJ1-4; 8 positions agree with TRBD1. The germline V gene encodes CDR1 SGHVS and CDR2 FNYEAQ. The CDR3 is 15 amino acids. The junction had 7 bases not matched to a gene; V was cut back by 5 bases and J by 5 bases. The CDR3 DNA is TGTGCCAGCAGCCCGGAGGGACAGGCGAATGAAAAACTGTTTTTT. Translating gives CASSPEGQANEKLFF. Complete variable domain (other parts from reference TRBV7-6 and TRBJ1-4): GAGVSQSPRYKVTKRGQDVALRCDPISGHVSLYWYRQALGQGPEFLTYFNYEAQQDKSGLPNDRFSAERPEGSISTLTIQRTEQRDSAMYRCASSPEGQANEKLFFGSGTQLSVL.

The genes are TRBV5-1 and TRBJ2-7; maybe TRBD1 (5 bases). CDR1 SGHRS and CDR2 YFSETQ come from the germline V gene. The CDR3 covers 13 residues. Between the trimmed V and J ends, which lost 0 bases and 5 bases, there was a span of 9 bases. The CDR3 DNA follows: TGCGCCAGCAGCTTGGTTCAGGGCCACGAGCAGTACTTC. Its translation: CASSLVQGHEQYF.

The chain employs TRBV6-1 and TRBJ1-1, with 8 bases lining up with TRBD1. Germline trimming cut 3 bases from V and 3 bases from J; bases unmatched to any gene: 6. Germline CDR1 is MNHNS and CDR2 is SASEGT. This CDR3 has 15 residues. The CDR3: CASSDRGRLDTEAFF. For the CDR3, the DNA is TGTGCCAGCAGTGACAGGGGGCGCTTGGACACTGAAGCTTTCTTT.

V is TRBV19 and J is TRBJ1-1; D gene uncertain. Trimming removed 5 bases at V and 5 bases at J, with 12 bases between. This CDR3 comprises 13 residues. Germline CDR1 is LNHDA and CDR2 is SQIVND (reference sequence). This chain's CDR3 is CASSAAPITEAFF. The CDR3 DNA follows: TGTGCCAGTAGTGCGGCGCCGATTACTGAAGCTTTCTTT.

The chain combines TRBV6-5 with TRBJ1-5; D unclear. The CDR3 runs to 16 residues. Trimming shortened V by 2 bases and J by 1 base, and 12 bases separated the two germline ends. Per the germline V gene, CDR1 is MNHEY and CDR2 is SVGAGI. CDR3 in amino acids: CASSYRNYNSNQPQHF. The DNA for the CDR3 is TGTGCCAGCAGTTACCGAAATTACAACAGCAATCAGCCCCAGCATTTT.

The chain carries TRBV5-1 and TRBJ2-3; 13 bases agree with TRBD2. Trimming took 3 bases from V and 1 from J; bases not matched to a gene: 2. The CDR3 contains 16 residues. CDR1 and CDR2 (germline): SGHRS, YFSETQ. CDR3 region: CASSSGLAGGTDTQYF. The CDR3 bases are TGCGCCAGCAGCTCCGGACTAGCGGGAGGCACAGATACGCAGTATTTT.

This clone was counted once. The chain links TRBV5-5 to TRBJ1-5; 11 bases map to TRBD1. Germline assignment: CDR1 SGHKS and CDR2 YYEKEE (reference sequence). The CDR3 runs to 17 residues. J gave up 0 bases and V 4 bases, and 6 bases lay outside the gene matches. The CDR3 coding sequence is TGTGCCAGCAGCAGGGGGACAGGGGGATTTAGCAATCAGCCCCAGCATTTT. Encoded protein: CASSRGTGGFSNQPQHF.

The J gene is TRBJ2-1, the V gene TRBV7-2; possibly TRBD1 for D (6 bases). Germline V gene sequence: CDR1 SGHTA, CDR2 FQGNSA. The CDR3 loop spans 16 amino acids. V was trimmed by 0 bases and J by 4 bases, leaving 13 bases between them. The CDR3 DNA reads TGTGCCAGCAGCTTAGCAAGTGGGGGCCCATACAATGAGCAGTTCTTC. It codes for CASSLASGGPYNEQFF. The entire variable domain, with the rest obtained from reference TRBV7-2 and TRBJ2-1, is as follows: GAGVSQSPSNKVTEKGKDVELRCDPISGHTALYWYRQSLGQGLEFLIYFQGNSAPDKSGLPSDRFSAERTGGSVSTLTIQRTQQEDSAVYLCASSLASGGPYNEQFFGPGTRLTVL.

The chain uses TRBV30 and TRBJ1-5; possible D gene TRBD1, 5 bases. Germline-derived CDR1 and CDR2 are GTSNPN and SVGIG (reference sequence). CDR3 length: 14 amino acids. The V gene lost 1 base and the J gene lost 3 bases, with 10 bases spanning the gap. This chain's CDR3 is CAWSGGGDNQPQHF. DNA of the CDR3: TGTGCCTGGAGTGGGGGAGGGGACAATCAGCCCCAGCATTTT.

The V gene is TRBV6-5, the J gene TRBJ2-7, with D perhaps matching TRBD2 (5 bases). V was cut by 6 bases and J by 5 bases, with 8 bases left in between. Germline V CDR1 and CDR2: MNHEY, SVGAGI. The CDR3 loop spans 11 amino acids. The CDR3 protein is CASSRGDEQYF. DNA of the CDR3: TGTGCCAGCAGCCGGGGTGACGAGCAGTACTTC.

Comments on this clone: The germline gene is not matched at one end of the junction; a read error may be the cause. The chain has TRBV7-7 and TRBJ2-2, with D possibly matching TRBD1 (5 bases). Germline assignment: CDR1 SSHAT and CDR2 FNYEAQ (reference sequence). This CDR3 has 13 amino acids. CDR3 sequence: CASSLDRSGELFF. CDR3 DNA: TGTGCTAGCAGCCTCGACAGATCCGGGGAGCTGTTTTTT. Complete variable domain (other parts from reference TRBV7-7 and TRBJ2-2): GAGVSQSPRYKVTKRGQDVTLRCDPISSHATLYWYQQALGQGPEFLTYFNYEAQPDKSGLPSDRFSAERPEGSISTLTIQRTEQRDSAMYRCASSLDRSGELFFGEGSRLTVL.

This chain links TRBV6-1 with TRBJ1-2; 8 bases are shared with TRBD1. The CDR3 spans 13 residues. Trimming cost V 6 bases and J 6 bases; bases outside gene matches: 6. Germline loops: CDR1 MNHNS, CDR2 SASEGT. CDR3 sequence reads: CASSPGQENGYTF. The CDR3 coding sequence is TGTGCCAGCAGCCCGGGACAGGAAAATGGCTACACCTTC.

V usage is TRBV7-9 and J usage is TRBJ1-2; no definite D call. Germline V lookup: CDR1 SEHNR, CDR2 FQNEAQ (reference sequence). The CDR3 runs 16 residues. Trimming left V 1 base short and J 4 bases short, with 16 bases between. CDR3 residues: CASSLVETEGSYGYTF. The CDR3 DNA sequence: TGTGCCAGCAGCTTAGTAGAAACAGAAGGAAGCTATGGCTACACCTTC.

This chain uses TRBV11-3 with TRBJ2-2, with D unclear. There are 13 residues in the CDR3. V was pared by 1 base and J by 5 bases, with 5 bases between. Germline-derived CDR1 and CDR2 are SGHNT and YENEEA. CDR3: CASSLVETGELFF. The DNA of the CDR3 is TGTGCCAGCAGCTTAGTCGAGACCGGGGAGCTGTTTTTT.

The genes are TRBV18 and TRBJ2-3; maybe TRBD2 (7 bases). The CDR3 spans 14 residues. Germline V CDR1 and CDR2: KGHSH, LQKENI. Trimming pared 4 bases from V and 2 bases from J, leaving 10 bases between. The CDR3 DNA follows: TGTGCCAGCTCACTGCGGGGGCCCACAGATACGCAGTATTTT. It encodes CASSLRGPTDTQYF.

The genes are TRBV6-6 and TRBJ2-5; TRBD1 matches at 8 bases. This CDR3 comprises 13 residues. Unmatched junction bases numbered 7, after V lost 8 bases and J lost 5 bases. From germline, CDR1 is MNHNY and CDR2 SVGAGI (reference sequence). CDR3 region: CASGGQGGETQYF. The CDR3 bases are TGTGCCAGCGGAGGACAGGGTGGGGAGACCCAGTACTTC.

The chain joins TRBV27 to TRBJ1-5; no clear D gene. The CDR3 sequence is 15 residues long. Germline CDR1 MNHEY, CDR2 SMNVEV (reference sequence). V lost 2 bases to trimming and J lost 5 bases, with 13 bases between them. The CDR3 sequence: CASSLISSPDQPQHF. In nucleotides, the CDR3 is TGTGCCAGCAGTTTAATATCCTCTCCGGATCAGCCCCAGCATTTT.

The CDR3 loop is CASSLAGSAEQFF. The CDR3 DNA follows: TGTGCCAGCAGCTTAGCGGGTAGCGCTGAGCAGTTCTTC. This chain uses TRBV7-9 with TRBJ2-1; D may be TRBD2 (5 bases). V lost 0 bases, J lost 9 bases, and 9 bases lay in between. Germline-derived CDR1 and CDR2 are SEHNR and FQNEAQ (reference sequence). The CDR3 has 13 amino acids. Variable domain in full (rest from reference TRBV7-9 and TRBJ2-1): DTGVSQNPRHKITKRGQNVTFRCDPISEHNRLYWYRQTLGQGPEFLTYFQNEAQLEKSRLLSDRFSAERPKGSFSTLEIQRTEQGDSAMYLCASSLAGSAEQFFGPGTRLTVL.

The chain couples TRBV28 to TRBJ1-1, with D unresolved. V gave up 1 base and J gave up 4 bases, with 10 bases separating them. In germline, CDR1 is MDHEN, CDR2 SYDVKM. The CDR3 is 14 amino acids. CDR3 residues: CASSLLGGITEAFF. The CDR3 region has the DNA TGTGCCAGCAGTTTATTGGGAGGGATCACTGAAGCTTTCTTT.

The chain couples TRBV7-8 to TRBJ2-3, with 7 bases lining up with TRBD2. V lost 5 bases, J lost 0 bases, and 8 bases stayed unmatched. The CDR3 runs 16 residues. Germline CDR1 reads SGHVS; CDR2 reads FQNEAQ. The CDR3: CASSAWPLASTDTQYF. CDR3 sequence (DNA): TGTGCCAGCAGCGCCTGGCCACTAGCGAGCACAGATACGCAGTATTTT.

This chain uses TRBV5-1 with TRBJ1-4, with TRBD1 matching over 7 bases. Trimming cost V 4 bases and J 7 bases; bases outside gene matches: 10. CDR3 length: 15 amino acids. In germline, CDR1 is SGHRS, CDR2 YFSETQ. CDR3 DNA: TGCGCCAGCAGCCTCAACAGGGGCGCAGGTGAAAAACTGTTTTTT. It encodes CASSLNRGAGEKLFF.

The chain employs TRBV4-1 and TRBJ2-3; 8 bases align to TRBD1. This CDR3 region has 18 residues. The germline V gene has CDR1 MGHRA and CDR2 YSYEKL. The ends lost 0 bases at V and 2 bases at J; junction bases unmatched: 10. This chain's CDR3 is CASSQDLAGTGTTDTQYF. The CDR3 nucleotides read TGCGCCAGCAGCCAAGATTTGGCCGGGACAGGCACCACAGATACGCAGTATTTT.

This clone occurred once. CDR3 amino acids: CASSLAPLYNEQFF. The CDR3 DNA reads TGTGCCAGCAGCTTAGCGCCACTTTACAATGAGCAGTTCTTC. The J gene is TRBJ2-1, the V gene TRBV7-9; the D is unclear. The CDR3 totals 14 residues. The germline V gene has CDR1 SEHNR and CDR2 FQNEAQ (reference sequence). Deletions cut 0 bases from V and 4 bases from J, with 7 bases between.